These 26 T cell receptor beta chains were all obtained from the same sample, sequenced in a study of CD8 T cells in ankylosing spondylitis. Study-level findings and limits: Ankylosing spondylitis blood appeared to carry a characteristic TCR beta motif of several highly homologous variants.

What these receptors recognize is not known. TCRdb redid the calling of the 5' RACE reads with MiXCR, one entry per CDR3 protein. This sample has over 600,000 distinct CDR3 sequences, with around 19% found just once. Sequenced: blood, either unsorted or a sorted T cell fraction (not recorded which). These receptors all stem from a male donor with ankylosing spondylitis.

J is TRBJ2-4 and V is TRBV7-2, with 10 positions matching TRBD1. The CDR3 length is 15 residues. Germline values: CDR1 SGHTA, CDR2 FQGNSA. V was pared by 1 base and J by 7 bases, with 4 bases of the junction left unmatched. CDR3 amino acids: CASSLGGTGENIQYF. DNA of the CDR3: TGTGCCAGCAGCTTAGGGGGGACAGGGGAGAACATTCAGTACTTC.

This clonotype appeared a few times. The rearrangement links TRBV11-2 to TRBJ1-1; D possibly corresponds to TRBD1 (6 bases). V lost 1 base to trimming and J lost 11 bases, with 14 bases between them. CDR1 and CDR2 (germline): SGHAT, FQNNGV. The CDR3 is 13 residues long. The CDR3 loop is CASSLALQGEAFF. The DNA for the CDR3 is TGTGCCAGCAGCTTAGCCCTACAGGGTGAGGCTTTCTTT.

This sequence joins TRBV6-2 or TRBV6-3 and TRBJ2-1; 7 bases are shared with TRBD1. V trimming: 7 bases; J trimming: 0 bases; junction bases outside the gene matches: 9. The CDR3 is 16 amino acids. Germline CDR1 MNHEY, CDR2 SVGEGT. For the CDR3, the DNA is TGTGCCAGCACTCCAGGGGGTACTTTCTCCTACAATGAGCAGTTCTTC. Protein sequence: CASTPGGTFSYNEQFF.

This chain joins TRBV6-1 and TRBJ2-7, with TRBD1 identical over 7 bases. Germline trimming cut 1 base from V and 3 bases from J; bases unmatched to any gene: 9. This CDR3 region has 16 residues. The germline V gene has CDR1 MNHNS and CDR2 SASEGT. CDR3 amino acids: CASSEERGLPYYEQYF. The CDR3 coding sequence is TGTGCCAGCAGTGAAGAAAGGGGGCTCCCCTACTACGAGCAGTACTTC.

This clonotype was seen a few times. The chain combines TRBV27 with TRBJ2-3; TRBD1 agrees at 7 bases. Per the germline V gene, CDR1 is MNHEY and CDR2 is SMNVEV (reference sequence). There are 13 residues in the CDR3. V lost 1 base to trimming and J lost 13 bases; unmatched junction nucleotides: 8. CDR3 residues: CASSLWSGQEEYF. The CDR3 DNA reads as TGTGCCAGCAGTTTATGGTCCGGACAGGAGGAGTATTTT.

The chain combines TRBV12-3 or TRBV12-4 with TRBJ2-3, with 10 positions matching TRBD2. The CDR3 contains 16 residues. V lost 4 bases to trimming and J lost 10 bases; unmatched junction nucleotides: 14. The CDR3 loop reads CASSSSLSGRYYPQYF. The CDR3 coding sequence is TGTGCCAGCAGTTCTAGCCTTAGCGGGAGGTATTATCCGCAGTATTTT.

The DNA of the CDR3 is TGCAGTGCCAGGGCAGCGACAGGGGGGAATGAAAAACTGTTTTTT. Its translation: CSARAATGGNEKLFF. The chain is built from TRBV20-1 and TRBJ1-4, with 9 bases lining up with TRBD1. After removal of 6 bases from V and 5 bases from J, the junction contained 10 bases not matched to a gene. The CDR3 sequence is 15 residues long. Germline lookup yields CDR1 DFQATT and CDR2 SNEGSKA (reference sequence).

This clonotype was found many times. J is TRBJ1-5 and V is TRBV12-3 or TRBV12-4, with D maybe TRBD1 (6 bases). CDR3 length: 14 amino acids. V lost 8 bases, J lost 0 bases, and 11 bases lay in between. The CDR3 region is CASLRTDSNQPQHF. CDR3 DNA: TGTGCCAGCCTCCGGACAGATAGCAATCAGCCCCAGCATTTT.

The gene calls are TRBV24-1 and TRBJ2-1; no clear D. The CDR3 runs to 11 residues. The ends were cut back, 6 bases at V and 8 bases at J, with 7 bases in the middle. Germline V gene lookup returns CDR1 KGHDR and CDR2 SFDVKD. This chain's CDR3 is CATSNGDEQFF. Here the CDR3 DNA reads TGTGCCACCAGTAACGGCGATGAGCAGTTCTTC.

CDR3 DNA sequence: TGTGCCAGCAACCGACAGGGGGCCGAAGCTTTCTTT. This gives the protein CASNRQGAEAFF. The chain carries TRBV6-6 and TRBJ1-1, with 10 bases fitting TRBD1. This CDR3 is 12 amino acids long. Germline values: CDR1 MNHNY, CDR2 SVGAGI (reference sequence). The V and J ends lost 7 bases and 8 bases, in that order; junction bases with no gene match: 4.

The V gene is TRBV12-3 or TRBV12-4, the J gene TRBJ2-1; no firm D call. V shed 7 bases and J shed 6 bases, with 16 bases lying between them. The CDR3 is 14 amino acids. CDR3 protein: CASTLSQSGNEQFF. CDR3 nucleotides: TGTGCCAGCACCTTGTCGCAGTCGGGCAATGAGCAGTTCTTC.

This clonotype was seen only a few times. The gene calls are TRBV12-3 or TRBV12-4 and TRBJ2-7; a weak D match, TRBD1 (6 bases). The CDR3 sequence is 15 residues long. V shed 3 bases and J shed 2 bases, with 14 bases lying between them. The CDR3 DNA is TGTGCCAGCAGTTTCGGTACAGGGACGCCCTACGAGCAGTACTTC. It codes for CASSFGTGTPYEQYF.

This clonotype was counted only a few times. The chain joins TRBV5-1 to TRBJ2-3; D might be TRBD2 (6 bases). The V end was cut by 5 bases, the J end by 0 bases, with 13 bases between. The CDR3 is 15 residues long. Germline CDR1 SGHRS, CDR2 YFSETQ. The CDR3 region has the DNA TGCGCCAGCAGTTGGGGCGGGGTTAGCACAGATACGCAGTATTTT. It specifies CASSWGGVSTDTQYF.

This clonotype was seen only a few times. The CDR3 spells CASSLAFDQPYNEQFF. The CDR3 nucleotides are TGTGCCAGCAGCTTAGCTTTCGATCAGCCGTACAATGAGCAGTTCTTC. This chain links TRBV7-2 with TRBJ2-1; unclear D gene. The length of the CDR3 is 16 residues. The germline V and J ends were trimmed by 0 bases and 4 bases, with 13 bases remaining between them. The germline CDR1 and CDR2 sequences are SGHTA and FQGNSA. The entire variable domain, with the rest obtained from reference TRBV7-2 and TRBJ2-1, is as follows: GAGVSQSPSNKVTEKGKDVELRCDPISGHTALYWYRQSLGQGLEFLIYFQGNSAPDKSGLPSDRFSAERTGGSVSTLTIQRTQQEDSAVYLCASSLAFDQPYNEQFFGPGTRLTVL.

The chain joins TRBV12-3 or TRBV12-4 to TRBJ1-6; 10 positions match TRBD1. The CDR3 loop spans 15 amino acids. The J segment lost 7 bases and the V segment lost 6 bases, leaving 6 bases of the junction unmatched. The CDR3 spells CASRPPGQGNSPLHF. The CDR3 DNA follows: TGTGCCAGCAGACCCCCGGGACAGGGGAATTCACCCCTCCACTTT.

This sequence joins TRBV5-1 and TRBJ2-1; 7 nucleotides match TRBD2. The length of the CDR3 is 17 residues. J lost 2 bases, V lost 2 bases, and 10 bases had no gene match. The germline CDR1 and CDR2 sequences are SGHRS and YFSETQ. In nucleotides, the CDR3 is TGCGCCAGCAGCTTAGCCCGGGCTAGCGGTGCCTACAATGAGCAGTTCTTC. Protein: CASSLARASGAYNEQFF.

The genes are TRBV6-5 and TRBJ1-5; D perhaps matches TRBD1 (5 bases). V was cut by 4 bases and J by 7 bases, with 17 bases left in between. This CDR3 has 15 amino acids. Looked up from germline, CDR1 is MNHEY and CDR2 is SVGAGI. The CDR3 coding sequence is TGTGCCAGCAGTTCCGACCGGGACCCCAGGCAGCCCCAGCATTTT. Protein: CASSSDRDPRQPQHF.

The chain recombines TRBV19 with TRBJ1-5; D remains ambiguous. Germline V gene lookup returns CDR1 LNHDA and CDR2 SQIVND (reference sequence). The CDR3 loop spans 13 amino acids. Trimming removed 4 bases at V and 4 bases at J, with 8 bases between. CDR3 amino acids: CASSTHSNQPQHF. CDR3 DNA: TGTGCCAGTAGTACGCACAGTAATCAGCCCCAGCATTTT.

Only a few counts were recorded for this clonotype. The CDR3 loop is CASSTGGTGYNEQFF. The CDR3 coding sequence is TGCGCCAGCAGCACGGGAGGGACAGGGTACAATGAGCAGTTCTTC. V and J are TRBV5-1 and TRBJ2-1; possible D gene TRBD1, 9 bases. Per the germline V gene, CDR1 is SGHRS and CDR2 is YFSETQ. Trimming removed 4 bases from V and 4 bases from J, with 15 bases in between. The CDR3 extends over 15 amino acids.

Only a few counts were recorded for this clonotype. The rearrangement joins TRBV3-1 to TRBJ2-1; 7 nucleotides align to TRBD2. CDR1 is LGHDT, CDR2 YNNKEL, per germline (reference sequence). This CDR3 has 15 residues. Unmatched junction bases numbered 7, after V lost 5 bases and J lost 3 bases. In nucleotides, the CDR3 is TGTGCCAGCAGCTCAAGCGGGACCGTCTACAATGAGCAGTTCTTC. Its protein is CASSSSGTVYNEQFF.

Only a few counts were recorded for this clonotype. The chain recombines TRBV24-1 with TRBJ2-1, with 10 positions matching TRBD1. The germline V gene has CDR1 KGHDR and CDR2 SFDVKD. This CDR3 spans 18 amino acids. Trimming removed 7 bases from V and 1 base from J; junction bases left unmatched: 12. The CDR3 sequence: CATSGGQGRVGSYNEQFF. In nucleotides, the CDR3 is TGTGCCACCAGCGGGGGACAGGGGAGGGTGGGTTCCTACAATGAGCAGTTCTTC.

This clonotype came up a few times. The chain recombines TRBV7-8 with TRBJ2-1; perhaps TRBD2 as D (6 bases). CDR3 size: 15 residues. The V gene's germline CDR1 is SGHVS and CDR2 FQNEAQ. Trimming shortened V by 4 bases and J by 9 bases, and 19 bases separated the two germline ends. CDR3 protein: CASSSTDTSLREQFF. Written as DNA, the CDR3 is TGTGCCAGCAGCTCCACTGACACTAGCTTACGTGAGCAGTTCTTC.

In its sample, this clonotype was seen a few times. The chain uses TRBV12-3 or TRBV12-4 and TRBJ2-2; TRBD1 agrees at 8 bases. The CDR3 has 15 amino acids. Trimming cost V 6 bases and J 5 bases; bases outside gene matches: 8. The CDR3 DNA reads as TGTGCCAGCAGCCCGGGACAGGTGGGAACCGGGGAGCTGTTTTTT. Amino acid sequence: CASSPGQVGTGELFF.

This clonotype was observed many times. The chain has TRBV21-1 and TRBJ2-2; TRBD2, the table's D call, lacks a check against the DNA. TRBV21-1 is a pseudogene segment. CDR3 length: 14 amino acids. CDR3 protein: CASTSGGATGELFF. The DNA for the CDR3 is TGTGCCAGCACTAGCGGGGGGGCCACCGGGGAGCTGTTTTTT.

This clonotype was counted many times. The chain recombines TRBV20-1 with TRBJ2-7; D possibly matches TRBD1 or TRBD2 (6 bases each). The germline CDR1 and CDR2 sequences are DFQATT and SNEGSKA (reference sequence). The V end lost 6 bases, the J end lost 2 bases, and 17 bases lay between the germline ends. CDR3 length: 14 residues. The CDR3, as DNA: TGCAGTGCCCCTGGGGGGACATACCCCTACGAGCAGTACTTC. It yields the protein CSAPGGTYPYEQYF.

This clonotype was seen a few times. The chain employs TRBV5-1 and TRBJ2-1, with 8 nucleotides matching TRBD1. Germline CDR1 SGHRS, CDR2 YFSETQ. The CDR3 covers 18 residues. V lost 4 bases to trimming and J lost 0 bases; unmatched junction nucleotides: 12. In DNA form, the CDR3 reads TGCGCCAGCAGCCTCTGGGCAGGGGGCCCGTTCTCCTACAATGAGCAGTTCTTC. Its protein product is CASSLWAGGPFSYNEQFF.